This is a list of T cell receptor beta chains from one sample in a study of T cell repertoires in cytomegalovirus infection. TCRdb passed the reads through MiXCR, listing each CDR3 protein once. The sample has around 50,000 distinct CDR3 sequences; 20% are singletons. Their target antigens are unknown. The sample was CD8+ T cells from cultured PBMCs, taken from culture after CMV antigen stimulation. These receptors originate from a human donor in good health (CMV status not recorded). Some clones in this sample may be carry-over from other donors' samples. Both conserved end residues are part of each CDR3. A D gene is named only where the DNA matches it firmly. Size is stated for part of the rows, as once, few or many counts, or as a class when the clone is expanded.

J gene	clone size	D gene	V gene	CDR3 DNA	CDR3 protein
TRBJ2-7	.	TRBD1	TRBV19	TGTGCCAGTAGTCCGGGGACAGGGGTGTACGAGCAGTACTTC	CASSPGTGVYEQYF
TRBJ2-1	.	.	TRBV18	TGTGCCAGCTCACCGCGGCGGCTATACTACAATGAGCAGTTCTTC	CASSPRRLYYNEQFF
TRBJ2-1	.	TRBD2	TRBV7-6	TGTGCCAGCAGCTTCCCAGTGGAGGGACTAGCGGGGGGACGATACAATGAGCAGTTCTTC	CASSFPVEGLAGGRYNEQFF
TRBJ1-2	many	.	TRBV7-6	TGTGCCAGCAGCTTGGGAGAGAACTATGGCTACACCTTC	CASSLGENYGYTF
TRBJ2-3	few	.	TRBV6-4	TGTGCCAGCAGTAAAAACTGGGGGACCACAGATACGCAGTATTTT	CASSKNWGTTDTQYF
TRBJ2-1	few	.	TRBV11-3	TGTGCCAGCAGCCGCCGGGACAATGAGCAGTTCTTC	CASSRRDNEQFF
TRBJ2-7	few	.	TRBV27	TGTGCCAGCATCTCGCACGGGCCAAAATCAACGGGGGACTACGAGCAGTACTTC	CASISHGPKSTGDYEQYF
TRBJ2-7	once	TRBD2	TRBV7-8	TGTGCCAGCAGTCAGGGAGGGGTCGAGTACGAGCAGTACTTC	CASSQGGVEYEQYF
TRBJ2-1	.	TRBD2	TRBV19	TGTGCCAGTAGTACCGGACTAGCAAAAGGCTACAATGAGCAGTTCTTC	CASSTGLAKGYNEQFF
TRBJ2-2	few	TRBD1	TRBV20-1	TGCAGTGCTAGGGACGTGGACAGGGGGCGGACCGGGGAGCTGTTTTTT	CSARDVDRGRTGELFF
TRBJ1-6	.	.	TRBV6-1	TGTGCCACCTCGACGGACAGAGAGCTTTCACCCCTCCACTTT	CATSTDRELSPLHF
TRBJ2-7	.	TRBD2	TRBV29-1	TGCAGCGTTGGTGGACTAGCGGAGTCCTACGAGCAGTACTTC	CSVGGLAESYEQYF
TRBJ2-7	few	.	TRBV28	TGTGCCAGCGCTATGGCCTACGAGCAGTACTTC	CASAMAYEQYF
TRBJ1-1	.	.	TRBV30	TGTGCCTGGGCCACTGGAAGGGGAGTCACTGAAGCTTTCTTT	CAWATGRGVTEAFF
TRBJ2-2	.	.	TRBV7-6	TGTGCCAGCAGCGTGAGACGGGGGGCGGGCACCGGGGAGCTGTTTTTT	CASSVRRGAGTGELFF
TRBJ1-2	.	.	TRBV10-3	TGTGCCATCAGTGAAGCTTACCTGGAGGGCTACACCTTC	CAISEAYLEGYTF
TRBJ2-2	.	TRBD2	TRBV27	TGTGCCAGCAGTAGAGGAGTAGCGGGAGACACCGGGGAGCTGTTTTTT	CASSRGVAGDTGELFF
TRBJ2-1	.	TRBD2	TRBV28	TGTGCCAGCGCAACCCTGGGGGCGGGAGGACACTACAATGAGCAGTTCTTC	CASATLGAGGHYNEQFF
TRBJ1-2	few	.	TRBV2	TGTGCCAGCAGATCCGGGACGGGGAACTATGGCTACACCTTC	CASRSGTGNYGYTF
TRBJ2-7	few	TRBD2	TRBV19	TGTGCCAGTAGTGCACTAGCGGGGGAGTACGAGCAGTACTTC	CASSALAGEYEQYF
TRBJ2-1	few	TRBD2	TRBV20-1	TGCAGTGCTAGGGCGGGGGGAAGCTCCTACAATGAGCAGTTCTTC	CSARAGGSSYNEQFF
TRBJ2-1	.	.	TRBV7-2	TGTGCCAGCAGCCCGACAGACTACAATGAGCAGTTCTTC	CASSPTDYNEQFF
TRBJ1-1	few	TRBD1	TRBV4-3	TGCGCCAGCAGCCCCGTCCAGGGGGACACTGAAGCTTTCTTT	CASSPVQGDTEAFF
TRBJ2-2	.	.	TRBV6-2/TRBV6-3	TGTGCCAGCAGCCCCAATCCGAACACCGGGGAGCTGTTTTTT	CASSPNPNTGELFF
TRBJ1-1	few	TRBD1	TRBV7-8	TGTGCGACCTTATCTTATTCCCAGGGGGGGCCTGAAGCTTTCTTT	CATLSYSQGGPEAFF
TRBJ2-5	few	.	TRBV30	TGTGCCTCCCTGGGGGAAGCCGCCCAAGAGACCCAGTACTTC	CASLGEAAQETQYF
TRBJ1-6	many	TRBD1	TRBV7-9	TGTGCCAGCACCGGGGAGGGGGCGAGTTCACCCCTCCACTTT	CASTGEGASSPLHF
TRBJ2-1	many	TRBD2	TRBV15	TGTGCCACCAGCACAGGACGGGAGGCGGACAATGAGCAGTTCTTC	CATSTGREADNEQFF
TRBJ2-1	many	TRBD2	TRBV19	TGTGCCAGTAGTATAGGTAGCGGGGGTTACAATGAGCAGTTCTTC	CASSIGSGGYNEQFF
TRBJ2-1	.	.	TRBV7-6	TGTGCCAGCAGCTTTACAGGGAACGCCTACAATGAGCAGTTCTTC	CASSFTGNAYNEQFF
TRBJ2-2	few	TRBD2	TRBV7-9	TGTGCCAGCAGCTCCCCTAGCGGGGATACCCTGAACACCGGGGAGCTGTTTTTT	CASSSPSGDTLNTGELFF
TRBJ1-1	few	.	TRBV7-6	TGTGCCAGCAGAGAGGAGGGATGGCTGAACACTGAAGCTTTCTTT	CASREEGWLNTEAFF
TRBJ2-2	.	.	TRBV12-3/TRBV12-4	TGTGCCAGCAGTTCGGACGGGAACACCGGGGAGCTGTTTTTT	CASSSDGNTGELFF
TRBJ2-5	.	.	TRBV7-8	TGTGTCAGCAGCTTAGCGGCCAGGGGCCAAGAGACCCAGTACTTC	CVSSLAARGQETQYF
TRBJ2-2	.	TRBD2	TRBV10-1	TGCGCCAGCACGGGTAGCGGGGCCACCGGGGAGCTGTTTTTT	CASTGSGATGELFF
TRBJ2-1	once	.	TRBV12-3/TRBV12-4	TGTGCCAGCAGTCCGGGCGGGGTCGATGAGCAGTTCTTC	CASSPGGVDEQFF
TRBJ2-3	few	.	TRBV4-3	TGCGCCAGCAGCCAAGATAAGGGTGCAGATACGCAGTATTTT	CASSQDKGADTQYF
TRBJ2-7	.	TRBD1	TRBV6-6	TGTGCCAGCAGCGGACAGGGCCTTAATGGCGAGCAGTACTTC	CASSGQGLNGEQYF
TRBJ2-1	.	.	TRBV28	TGTGCCAGCAGTTTATGGACTAATGAGCAGTTCTTC	CASSLWTNEQFF
TRBJ2-7	.	.	TRBV7-2	TGTGCCAGCAGCTCTAGACTAGGCTACGAGCAGTACTTC	CASSSRLGYEQYF
TRBJ1-5	many	TRBD1	TRBV7-2	TGTGCCAGCAGATCGGAGGACAGGGGACCTAATCAGCCCCAGCATTTT	CASRSEDRGPNQPQHF
TRBJ1-1	.	.	TRBV9	TGTGCCAGCAGCGTAGACAGGGTGACTGAAGCTTTCTTT	CASSVDRVTEAFF
TRBJ1-2	few	.	TRBV7-2	TGTGCCAGCAGTATACACGTCTCTAACTATGGCTACACCTTC	CASSIHVSNYGYTF
TRBJ2-7	many	TRBD2	TRBV12-5	TGTGCTAGTGGTTTGGGACCTAGCGGGGGGTTCCCCTACGAGCAGTACTTC	CASGLGPSGGFPYEQYF
TRBJ1-6	.	.	TRBV7-2	TGTGCCAGCAGCTTAACGAGCTCCTATAATTCACCCCTCCACTTT	CASSLTSSYNSPLHF
TRBJ1-1	many	.	TRBV11-2	TGTGCCAGCAGCGATAGTAGACTGGTCACTGAAGCTTTCTTT	CASSDSRLVTEAFF
TRBJ2-3	.	.	TRBV28	TGTGCCAGCAGGTGGGGCGACCGCGCAGATACGCAGTATTTT	CASRWGDRADTQYF
TRBJ1-2	.	TRBD1	TRBV28	TGTGCCAGCAGCCTTATCGAAGGGGGCGGCTATGGCTACACCTTC	CASSLIEGGGYGYTF
TRBJ2-5	.	TRBD1	TRBV28	TGTGCCAGCAGCATGACAGGGGAGGACCAAGAGACCCAGTACTTC	CASSMTGEDQETQYF
TRBJ2-3	few	.	TRBV7-2	TGTGCCAGCAGCTTACGGGCAGGAGTGCTCGATACGCAGTATTTT	CASSLRAGVLDTQYF
TRBJ2-1	many	.	TRBV4-1	TGCGCCAGCAGCCAAAACCCGAGCTCCTACAATGAGCAGTTCTTC	CASSQNPSSYNEQFF
TRBJ2-7	.	TRBD2	TRBV6-2/TRBV6-3	TGTGCCAGCAGTTTAACCGGGACTAGCATTAACGAGCAGTACTTC	CASSLTGTSINEQYF
TRBJ2-7	few	TRBD1	TRBV6-5	TGTGCCAGCAGCCCATCACAGGGGGCGCGGAGGGAGCAGTACTTC	CASSPSQGARREQYF